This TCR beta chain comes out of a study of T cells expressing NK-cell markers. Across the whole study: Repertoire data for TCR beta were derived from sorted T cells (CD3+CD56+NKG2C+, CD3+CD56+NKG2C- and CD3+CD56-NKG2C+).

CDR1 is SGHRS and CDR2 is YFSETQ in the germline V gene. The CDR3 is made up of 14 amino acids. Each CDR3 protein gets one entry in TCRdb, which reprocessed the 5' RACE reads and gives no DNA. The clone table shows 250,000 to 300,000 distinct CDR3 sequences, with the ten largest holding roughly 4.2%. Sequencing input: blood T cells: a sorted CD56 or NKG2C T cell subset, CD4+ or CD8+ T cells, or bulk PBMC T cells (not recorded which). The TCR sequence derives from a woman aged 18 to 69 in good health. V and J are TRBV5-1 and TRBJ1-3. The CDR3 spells CASSLAGDGNTIYF.